This entry is about one T cell receptor (beta chain). Here immunoSEQ multiplex PCR was the method, and the copy in TCRdb shows in-frame clones only, minus some. There are some 210,000 clones in the sample; about 87% occur only once, and about 9.4% lies in the top ten. The entry originates in a study of blood T cell repertoires in COVID-19. Looking at the study overall: Sources were T cells, B-cell-depleted T cells, or PBMCs; the material itself was cDNA or gDNA.

The germline CDR1 and CDR2 sequences are LNHDA and SQIVND (reference sequence). V lost 6 bases, J lost 4 bases, and 16 bases lay in between. This CDR3 contains 15 residues. The sequenced sample was PBMCs or T cells enriched from blood (not recorded which). This clonotype originated in a young man with acute COVID-19. The chain couples TRBV19 to TRBJ2-1; a weak D match, TRBD1 (6 bases). CDR3 amino acids: CASRSGQEPYNEQFF. DNA for the CDR3: TGTGCCAGTAGGTCGGGACAAGAACCTTACAATGAGCAGTTCTTC.